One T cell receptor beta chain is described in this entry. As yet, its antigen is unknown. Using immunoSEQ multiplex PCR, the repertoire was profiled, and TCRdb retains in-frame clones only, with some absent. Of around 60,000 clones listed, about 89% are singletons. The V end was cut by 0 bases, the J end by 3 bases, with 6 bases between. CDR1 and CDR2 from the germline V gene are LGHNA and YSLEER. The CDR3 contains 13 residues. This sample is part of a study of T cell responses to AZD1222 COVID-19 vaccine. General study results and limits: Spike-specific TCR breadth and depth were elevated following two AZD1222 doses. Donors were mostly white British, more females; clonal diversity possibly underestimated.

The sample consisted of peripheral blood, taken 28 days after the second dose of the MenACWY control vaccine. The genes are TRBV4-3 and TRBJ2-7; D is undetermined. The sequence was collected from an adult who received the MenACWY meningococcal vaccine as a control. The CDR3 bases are TGCGCCAGCAGCCAAGATGTAGTCTACGAGCAGTACTTC. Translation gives CASSQDVVYEQYF.